This TCR beta chain was identified in a study of patients and donors after allogeneic stem cell transplantation. This clonotype was counted a few times. TCRdb re-called the RT-PCR reads through MiXCR, storing one row per CDR3 protein. The sample records roughly 40,000 distinct CDR3 sequences, roughly 30% being singletons. This CDR3 contains 14 residues. CDR1 and CDR2 from the germline V gene are SGHRS and YFSETQ. Trimming left V 2 bases short and J 4 bases short, with 13 bases between. The chain recombines TRBV5-1 with TRBJ2-7, with D possibly being TRBD1 (5 bases). This TCR derives from a human donor who was either an allogeneic HSCT recipient or a stem cell or donor lymphocyte infusion donor (not recorded which). It is not recorded whose cells these are; they may come from a transplant donor. The sample consisted of blood, either unsorted or a sorted T cell fraction (not recorded which). The CDR3: CASSFSGHDYEQYF. The CDR3 DNA follows: TGCGCCAGCAGCTTTTCCGGACATGATTACGAGCAGTACTTC.